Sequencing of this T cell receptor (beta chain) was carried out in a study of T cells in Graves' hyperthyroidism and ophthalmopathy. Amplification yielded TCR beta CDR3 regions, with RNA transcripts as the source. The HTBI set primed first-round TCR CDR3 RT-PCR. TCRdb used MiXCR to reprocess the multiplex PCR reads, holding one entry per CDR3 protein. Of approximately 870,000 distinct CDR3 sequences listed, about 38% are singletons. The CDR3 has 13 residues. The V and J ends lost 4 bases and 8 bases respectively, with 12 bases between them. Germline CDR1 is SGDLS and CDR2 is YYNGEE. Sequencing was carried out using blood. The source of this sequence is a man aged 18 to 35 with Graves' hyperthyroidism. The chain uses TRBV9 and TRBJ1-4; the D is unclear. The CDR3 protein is CASSPGYDEKLFF. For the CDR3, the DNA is TGTGCCAGCAGCCCGGGATACGACGAAAAACTGTTTTTT.